This T cell receptor (beta chain) was captured in a study of cytomegalovirus exposure and HLA in healthy donors. Study-wide results and caveats: An analysis done earlier found most TCR beta V segments productive about 87% or about 30% of the time. The analysis excluded some indistinguishable V segments, including TRBV6-2 and TRBV6-3. The authors considered a cluster of highly shared sequence variants likely to be a sequencing artifact.

Researchers ran the PCR with 60 Vbeta and 13 Jbeta primers. Sequencing was performed with immunoSEQ multiplex PCR; in TCRdb, only in-frame clones are kept and a portion is missing. The sample includes 150,000 to 200,000 clones, approximately 82% of them seen just once. Of note for this clone: The antigen is not known.

Germline V gene sequence: CDR1 LGHNA, CDR2 YNFKEQ. V dropped 3 bases and J dropped 2 bases, with 12 bases sitting between them. This CDR3 region has 15 residues. This chain links TRBV4-2 with TRBJ2-3, with a tentative D call TRBD2 (6 bases). Source material: PBMCs. The receptor was derived from a woman between 18 and 30 years old in good health and CMV-seropositive. The CDR3 is CASSHSPGDTDTQYF. For the CDR3, the DNA is TGTGCCAGCAGCCATTCCCCGGGGGACACAGATACGCAGTATTTT.